This is a list of T cell receptor beta chains from one sample in a study of OX40 agonist ivuxolimab in advanced cancers. Sequencing was performed with immunoSEQ multiplex PCR; in TCRdb, only in-frame clones are kept and a portion is missing. The data show tens of thousands of clones, more than 70% seen once. Here the sequenced sample was CD4+ or CD8+ T cells sorted from blood, taken in a trial of the OX40 agonist ivuxolimab. The receptor set was obtained from an adult with an advanced solid tumor such as melanoma, head and neck, liver or kidney cancer. Both conserved end residues are part of each CDR3. The D gene is left open where the match is weak. Size values are once, few and many counts, or a class for expanded clones, and some rows have none.

-	TRBV20-1	10	-	TRBJ2-5	TGCAGTGCTGTCCAAGAGGCCCAGTACTTC	CSAVQEAQYF
-	TRBV11-3	14	-	TRBJ2-1	TGTGCCAGCAGCTTTGGGGGGCCCTACAATGAGCAGTTCTTC	CASSFGGPYNEQFF
-	TRBV7-8	16	-	TRBJ1-1	TGTGCCAGCAGCCCCCTCCGCCAGACAAGTAACACTGAAGCTTTCTTT	CASSPLRQTSNTEAFF
-	TRBV11-2	12	-	TRBJ2-1	TGTGCCAGCAGACCCACCCCAGGGACGGCGGTCTTC	CASRPTPGTAVF
-	TRBV30	11	-	TRBJ2-7	TGTGCCTGGATTCAGGGAGACGAGCAGTACTTC	CAWIQGDEQYF
-	TRBV9	18	-	TRBJ2-2	TGTGCCAGCAGCGTAGCGGCGACCCGTACCGCGAACACCGGGGAGCTGTTTTTT	CASSVAATRTANTGELFF
few	TRBV18	16	TRBD2	TRBJ2-7	TGTGCCAGCTCACTCCGGACTAGCGGGGGTTCCTACGAGCAGTACTTC	CASSLRTSGGSYEQYF
-	TRBV11-2	14	-	TRBJ2-7	TGTGCCAGCAGCCCCGCGGGACGGCCTTACGAGCAGTACTTC	CASSPAGRPYEQYF
once	TRBV14	16	TRBD2	TRBJ2-3	TGTGCCAGCAGCCAAGGACTAGCGGTCCGCACAGATACGCAGTATTTT	CASSQGLAVRTDTQYF
once	TRBV5-4	15	-	TRBJ2-2	TGTGCCAGCAGCTTGGGGGCATCCAACACCGGGGAGCTGTTTTTT	CASSLGASNTGELFF
-	TRBV5-6	13	-	TRBJ2-1	TGTGCCAGCAGCTTAGGGGATTACAATGAGCAGTTCTTC	CASSLGDYNEQFF
-	TRBV30	14	-	TRBJ2-3	TGTGCCTGGAGTGTTGGCGGTTCCACAGATACGCAGTATTTT	CAWSVGGSTDTQYF
-	TRBV28	12	-	TRBJ2-7	TGTGCCAGCAGTACACGGTTCTACGAGCAGTACTTC	CASSTRFYEQYF
few	TRBV6-1	15	TRBD1	TRBJ2-2	TGTGCCAGCAGTGAAGCACAGGGGGCCGCCGGGGAGCTGTTTTTT	CASSEAQGAAGELFF
-	TRBV10-3	17	-	TRBJ2-1	TGTGCCATCAGGGGGGCGGAGGCGGGCCGCTCCTACAATGAGCAGTTCTTC	CAIRGAEAGRSYNEQFF
-	TRBV11-2	13	-	TRBJ2-5	TGTGCCAGCAGCCCCCGGGATAGGGAGACCCAGTACTTC	CASSPRDRETQYF
-	TRBV2	13	-	TRBJ2-7	TGTGCCAGCAGTGCGGTACAGGGTGGGGGGCAGTACTTC	CASSAVQGGGQYF
-	TRBV4-1	14	-	TRBJ1-1	TGCGCCAGCAGCCAAGCCGGCAGTAACACTGAAGCTTTCTTT	CASSQAGSNTEAFF
-	TRBV5-1	15	TRBD1	TRBJ1-2	TGCGCCAGCAGTTCCGGGACAGCGCCAAACTATGGCTACACCTTC	CASSSGTAPNYGYTF
-	TRBV6-6	15	-	TRBJ1-5	TGTGCCAGCAGTTACGCCATGTTTCGGGAACAGACACAGCATTTT	CASSYAMFREQTQHF
once	TRBV19	17	TRBD2	TRBJ2-3	TGTGCCAGTAGTAATGGCGGGGGGCTGCGAGGCACAGATACGCAGTATTTT	CASSNGGGLRGTDTQYF
-	TRBV5-1	16	TRBD2	TRBJ2-1	TGCGCCAGCAGCCAGGGACTAGCGGGAGGTAACAATGAGCAGTTCTTC	CASSQGLAGGNNEQFF
-	TRBV11-2	16	TRBD2	TRBJ2-2	TGTGCCAGCAGCTTATGGAGCGGGAGCGGATCCGGGGAGCTGTTTTTT	CASSLWSGSGSGELFF
few	TRBV30	14	-	TRBJ1-2	TGTGCCTGGAGGTCCCCGGGACCAAGTAGTGGCTACACCTTC	CAWRSPGPSSGYTF
-	TRBV9	14	TRBD2	TRBJ2-7	TGTGCCAGCAGCGTAGCTAGCGGATCCTACGAGCAGTACTTC	CASSVASGSYEQYF
-	TRBV27	13	-	TRBJ1-4	TGTGCCAGCAGCCTCCCTGGAGAGAAAAAACTGTTTTTT	CASSLPGEKKLFF
-	TRBV14	17	TRBD2	TRBJ2-2	TGTGCCAGCAGCCGGGCCCGACTAGCGCTCGACACCGGGGAGCTGTTTTTT	CASSRARLALDTGELFF
few	TRBV2	16	-	TRBJ1-5	TGTGCCAGCAGTGAGGGTCGGGGCGGTCGCAATCAGCCCCAGCATTTT	CASSEGRGGRNQPQHF
once	TRBV27	15	-	TRBJ2-2	TGTGCCAGCAGTTTTTGGCAGGGGAGGACCGGGGAGCTGTTTTTT	CASSFWQGRTGELFF
-	TRBV2	13	-	TRBJ2-7	TGTGCCAGCAGTGTGGTCCTAGGAGGGGTGCAGTACTTC	CASSVVLGGVQYF
-	TRBV9	17	TRBD2	TRBJ2-3	TGTGCCAGCAGCGTAGCGAGGAGCGGGAGGGTTACAGATACGCAGTATTTT	CASSVARSGRVTDTQYF
-	TRBV7-8	16	-	TRBJ1-3	TGTGCCAGCAGCTTACTTAGGCAGCGAGAAAGGAACACCATATATTTT	CASSLLRQRERNTIYF
-	TRBV4-2	15	-	TRBJ1-5	TGTGCCAGCAGCCAAGCCACATCCGGGGATCAGCCCCAGCATTTT	CASSQATSGDQPQHF
-	TRBV18	14	-	TRBJ1-1	TGTGCCAGCTTTCGACAGTTTGGCGACACTGAAGCTTTCTTT	CASFRQFGDTEAFF
-	TRBV19	14	-	TRBJ2-1	TGTGCCAGTAGTATAGTCAACTCCGCCAATGAGCAGTTCTTC	CASSIVNSANEQFF
-	TRBV7-9	15	-	TRBJ2-3	TGTGCCAGCAGCTTAGTAGGCGGTAGCACAGATACGCAGTATTTT	CASSLVGGSTDTQYF
-	TRBV19	13	-	TRBJ1-2	TGTGCCAGTAGTATTATCAACAGCTATGGCTACACCTTC	CASSIINSYGYTF
-	TRBV6-6	13	-	TRBJ1-1	TGTGCCAGCAGTGACAGACCCGGAGGACGAGCTTTCTTT	CASSDRPGGRAFF
-	TRBV30	17	TRBD2	TRBJ2-1	TGTGCCTGGAGATCGACTAGCGGGAGGGCTTCGTGGAATGAGCAGTTCTTC	CAWRSTSGRASWNEQFF
once	TRBV5-1	14	-	TRBJ1-5	TGCGCCAGCAGCCCGGACAGTTTGAATCAGCCCCAGCATTTT	CASSPDSLNQPQHF
-	TRBV6-5	14	-	TRBJ1-1	TGTGCCAGCAGTTACTCCGGGGGCATCACTGAAGCTTTCTTT	CASSYSGGITEAFF
-	TRBV5-8	16	-	TRBJ1-4	TGTGCCAGCAGCTGGATCTCAGGGGAACATCGAGAAAAACTGTTTTTT	CASSWISGEHREKLFF
-	TRBV10-2	16	TRBD1	TRBJ1-2	TGCGCCAGCATTTACCTTCGGACAGGGGGAGACTATGGCTACACCTTC	CASIYLRTGGDYGYTF
-	TRBV6-1	13	-	TRBJ1-5	TGTGCCAGCAGTGAAGGGGCGAATCAGCCCCAGCATTTT	CASSEGANQPQHF
-	TRBV9	15	-	TRBJ1-5	TGTGCCAGCAGCGTATCCGACAGCTACAATCAGCCCCAGCATTTT	CASSVSDSYNQPQHF
-	TRBV7-9	14	-	TRBJ1-1	TGTGCCAGCAGCTCCCCCTTCTTTGGCACTGAAGCTTTCTTT	CASSSPFFGTEAFF
-	TRBV27	17	-	TRBJ2-6	TGTGCCAGCAGTTTATCACTAGGGGTTTTTGGGGCCAACGTCCTGACTTTC	CASSLSLGVFGANVLTF
-	TRBV6-1	14	-	TRBJ2-7	TGTGCCAGCAGTCTCTACAGGGTGGGCTACGAGCAGTACTTC	CASSLYRVGYEQYF
-	TRBV7-9	17	-	TRBJ1-6	TGTGCCAGCAGGGAAACCCGTAGCCCTAGGAATAATTCACCCCTCCACTTT	CASRETRSPRNNSPLHF
once	TRBV11-2	14	-	TRBJ1-3	TGTGCCAGCAGAGCCAGGAACTCTGGAAACACCATATATTTT	CASRARNSGNTIYF